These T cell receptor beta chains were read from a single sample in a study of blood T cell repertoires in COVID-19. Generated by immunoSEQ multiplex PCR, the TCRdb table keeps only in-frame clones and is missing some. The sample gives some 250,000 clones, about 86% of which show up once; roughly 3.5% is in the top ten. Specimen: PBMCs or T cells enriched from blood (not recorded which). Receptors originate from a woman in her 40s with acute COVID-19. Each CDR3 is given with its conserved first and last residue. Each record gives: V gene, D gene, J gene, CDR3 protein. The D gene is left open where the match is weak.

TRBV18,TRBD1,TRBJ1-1,CASSSGQGRAEAFF
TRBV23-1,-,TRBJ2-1,CASSQSSRVNEQFF
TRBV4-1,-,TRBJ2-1,CASSQAAASFYNEQFF
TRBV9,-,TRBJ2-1,CASSARDNYYNEQFF
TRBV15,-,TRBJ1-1,CATSRDTRRNTEAFF
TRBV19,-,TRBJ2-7,CASSNQVSYEQYF
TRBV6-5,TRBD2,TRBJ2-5,CASSGLAQRGETQYF
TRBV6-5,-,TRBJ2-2,CASTDSTGELFF
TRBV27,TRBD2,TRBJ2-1,CASSFFPASGTYVVF
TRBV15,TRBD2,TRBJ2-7,CATSRDGVTSGRADEQYF
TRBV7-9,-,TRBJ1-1,CASSQGGEGGFVEAFF
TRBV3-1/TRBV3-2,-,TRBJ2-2,CASSHRPAERSGELFF
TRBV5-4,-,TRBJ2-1,CASSQQGTYNEQFF
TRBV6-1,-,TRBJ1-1,CASSEGGGEAFF
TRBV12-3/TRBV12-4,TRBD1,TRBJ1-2,CASRPGQIYGYTF
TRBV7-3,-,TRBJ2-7,CASSSPHRVEHEQYF
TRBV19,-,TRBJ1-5,CASSIHAGGGNQPQHF
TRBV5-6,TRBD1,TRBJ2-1,CASSSSLGQEFF
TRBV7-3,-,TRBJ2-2,CASSPGREGITGELFF
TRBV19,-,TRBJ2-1,CASSIGPHNEQFF
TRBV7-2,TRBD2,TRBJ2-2,CASSPSGRAWGGELFF
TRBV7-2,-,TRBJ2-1,CASSLDTYNEQFF
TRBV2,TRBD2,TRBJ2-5,CASTEGGGRAETQYF
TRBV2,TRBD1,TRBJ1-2,CAGRDRDILGGYGYTF
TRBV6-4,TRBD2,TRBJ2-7,CASSELAGGPYEQYF
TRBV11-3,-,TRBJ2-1,CASSLNGINEQFF
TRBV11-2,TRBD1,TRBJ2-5,CASSLRGQLQETQYF
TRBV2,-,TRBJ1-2,CASRADSNYGYTF
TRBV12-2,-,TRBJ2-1,CASRLAAVLAGVKEQFF
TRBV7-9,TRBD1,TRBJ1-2,CASSLDRGRGYGYTF
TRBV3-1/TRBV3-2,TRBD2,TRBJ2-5,CASSQGNRAGGGETQYF
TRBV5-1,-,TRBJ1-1,CASSSGQLGTEAFF
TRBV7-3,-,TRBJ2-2,CASSLVGGENTGELFF
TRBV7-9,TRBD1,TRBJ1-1,CASSLVGQETEAFF
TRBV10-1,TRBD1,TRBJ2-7,CASKGTGGPAYEQYF
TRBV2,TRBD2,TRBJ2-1,CASKGLADNEQFF
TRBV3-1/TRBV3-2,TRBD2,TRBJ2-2,CASSKRSSGNYANTGELFF
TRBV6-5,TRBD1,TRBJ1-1,CASSRDRERTEAFF
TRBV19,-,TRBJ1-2,CATRDYGYTF
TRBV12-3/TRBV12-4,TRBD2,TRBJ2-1,CATGTSGSIKFF
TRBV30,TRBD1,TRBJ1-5,CAWSVSSTGGHQPQHF
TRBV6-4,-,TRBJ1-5,CASSVSAGYQPQHF
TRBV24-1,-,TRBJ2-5,CATNPGEGGETQYF
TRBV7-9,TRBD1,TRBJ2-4,CASSLEGALAKNIQYF
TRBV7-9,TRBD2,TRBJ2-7,CAWTSGTYEQYF
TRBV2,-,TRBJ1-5,CASSELRGGQPQHF
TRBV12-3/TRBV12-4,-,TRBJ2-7,CASSPGQSYEQYF
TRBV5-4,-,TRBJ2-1,CASSLERISYNEQFF
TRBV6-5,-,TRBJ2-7,CASSRSEGEQYF
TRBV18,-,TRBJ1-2,CASSPKGGGYTF
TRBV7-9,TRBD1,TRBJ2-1,CASSHGTGKNEQFF
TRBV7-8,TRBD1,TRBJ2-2,CASSSPGQGVIGELFF